A single sample gave rise to the 31 T cell receptor beta chains below, sequenced in a study of T cell responses to AZD1222 COVID-19 vaccine. Only in-frame clones appear in the TCRdb table, and some are missing; sequencing was by immunoSEQ multiplex PCR. The table includes 100,000 to 150,000 clones, approximately 85% detected once. This sample comprised peripheral blood, obtained 28 days after the second AZD1222 dose. The source of these receptors is an adult who received the AZD1222 COVID-19 vaccine.

The V and J genes are TRBV5-1 and TRBJ1-2, with a weak D call TRBD1 (6 bases). The CDR3 is 13 residues long. Deletions cut 4 bases from V and 4 bases from J, with 11 bases between. Germline V CDR1 and CDR2: SGHRS, YFSETQ. This chain's CDR3 is CASSQTGSYGYTF. CDR3 DNA sequence: TGCGCCAGCAGCCAGACAGGTTCCTATGGCTACACCTTC.

This clone turned up a few times. V gene TRBV24-1 combines with J gene TRBJ2-1, with D unclear. CDR1 and CDR2 (germline): KGHDR, SFDVKD. V was clipped by 1 base and J by 0 bases, with 9 bases between them. The CDR3 extends over 16 amino acids. The CDR3 coding sequence is TGTGCCACCAGTGATTTTATTCCAGGCTCCTACAATGAGCAGTTCTTC. This codes for CATSDFIPGSYNEQFF.

The J gene is TRBJ1-2, the V gene TRBV6-5, with D hard to call. Germline V lookup: CDR1 MNHEY, CDR2 SVGAGI. With 4 bases removed from V and 5 bases from J, the gap between germline ends came to 5 bases. The CDR3 is 11 amino acids. The chain's CDR3 is CASSSGYGYTF. The CDR3, as DNA: TGTGCCAGCAGTTCTGGTTATGGCTACACCTTC.

This rearrangement joins TRBV5-1 to TRBJ1-1, with D possibly being TRBD1 (5 bases). The CDR3 is 14 residues long. Germline V gene sequence: CDR1 SGHRS, CDR2 YFSETQ. Trimming shortened V by 3 bases and J by 5 bases, and 14 bases separated the two germline ends. In DNA, the CDR3 is TGCGCCAGCAGCTCCGGGTGGGGGAGGACTGAAGCTTTCTTT. Encoded protein: CASSSGWGRTEAFF.

The chain is built from TRBV28 and TRBJ2-1, with 8 bases that match TRBD2. CDR3 length: 15 residues. J gave up 8 bases and V 3 bases, and 9 bases lay outside the gene matches. Germline CDR1 and CDR2: MDHEN and SYDVKM. The CDR3 nucleotides are TGTGCCAGCAGTTTGCCCGGGGGGGCCGTGTATGAGCAGTTCTTC. Translated: CASSLPGGAVYEQFF.

This chain uses TRBV28 with TRBJ2-1, with 7 positions matching TRBD1. CDR3 length equals 14 residues. The germline V gene encodes CDR1 MDHEN and CDR2 SYDVKM. V lost 5 bases, J lost 4 bases, and 5 bases stayed unmatched. The CDR3 nucleotides read TGTGCCAGCAGTCGAGGGACAGCATACAATGAGCAGTTCTTC. Its translation is CASSRGTAYNEQFF.

The chain uses TRBV30 and TRBJ1-4; no firm D call. The V gene lost 3 bases and the J gene lost 2 bases, with 7 bases spanning the gap. This CDR3 is 13 amino acids long. Germline values: CDR1 GTSNPN, CDR2 SVGIG (reference sequence). The CDR3: CAWSGWTNEKLFF. As DNA, the CDR3 is TGTGCCTGGAGCGGCTGGACTAATGAAAAACTGTTTTTT.

This chain connects TRBV6-5 to TRBJ2-1, with D possibly being TRBD2 (6 bases). The CDR3 runs 15 residues. Trimming shortened V by 5 bases and J by 7 bases, and 18 bases separated the two germline ends. Germline CDR1 is MNHEY and CDR2 is SVGAGI. CDR3 amino acids: CASSTTQGGRNEQFF. CDR3 bases: TGTGCCAGCAGTACAACCCAGGGAGGCCGGAATGAGCAGTTCTTC.

The rearrangement uses TRBV2 and TRBJ2-1; tentatively, D is TRBD1 (5 bases). Germline lookup yields CDR1 SNHLY and CDR2 FYNNEI. Trimming cost V 7 bases and J 1 base, with 20 bases left between them. The CDR3 loop spans 17 amino acids. CDR3 DNA sequence: TGTGCCAGCACCCCGACAGCGCCCGGCTCATCCTACAATGAGCAGTTCTTC. Protein: CASTPTAPGSSYNEQFF.

This chain links TRBV30 with TRBJ2-5, with D tentatively TRBD2 (6 bases). This CDR3 region has 17 residues. V lost 5 bases to trimming and J lost 5 bases, with 27 bases between them. Germline assignment: CDR1 GTSNPN and CDR2 SVGIG (reference sequence). CDR3 sequence: CAWADLQTPIREETQYF. CDR3 sequence (DNA): TGTGCCTGGGCCGACCTTCAGACGCCGATCCGGGAGGAGACCCAGTACTTC.

The V gene is TRBV6-5, the J gene TRBJ2-7; TRBD1 matches at 10 bases. Germline V lookup: CDR1 MNHEY, CDR2 SVGAGI. The CDR3 spans 15 residues. Trimming took 2 bases from V and 3 from J; bases not matched to a gene: 4. The chain's CDR3 is CASSYKDRGVYEQYF. DNA of the CDR3: TGTGCCAGCAGTTACAAGGACAGGGGGGTCTACGAGCAGTACTTC.

The sample holds one count of this clone. The chain carries TRBV12-3 or TRBV12-4 and TRBJ1-1, with D possibly being TRBD1 (5 bases). CDR3 length: 13 residues. V lost 5 bases, J lost 3 bases, and 10 bases lay in between. The chain's CDR3 is CASSRLGDTEAFF. The CDR3 DNA reads as TGTGCCAGCAGTCGATTGGGGGACACTGAAGCTTTCTTT.

This chain links TRBV4-1 with TRBJ2-4, with D unresolved. Trimming took off 3 bases at V and 0 bases at J, with 9 bases between the two ends. This CDR3 contains 15 residues. Germline CDR1 MGHRA, CDR2 YSYEKL. This CDR3 is CASSHLQLAKNIQYF. DNA for the CDR3: TGCGCCAGCAGCCACCTACAGCTAGCCAAAAACATTCAGTACTTC.

The chain combines TRBV5-1 with TRBJ2-6; D not certain. Trimming stripped 1 base from V and 0 bases from J, with 5 bases between. This CDR3 is built from 15 residues. Germline CDR1 is SGHRS and CDR2 is YFSETQ. CDR3 region: CASSLSASGANVLTF. Written as DNA, the CDR3 is TGCGCCAGCAGCTTGAGCGCCTCTGGGGCCAACGTCCTGACTTTC.

The table lists this clone with a count of one. The chain carries TRBV29-1 and TRBJ2-5; D may be TRBD2 (6 bases). The V gene lost 6 bases and the J gene lost 5 bases, with 19 bases spanning the gap. The CDR3 has 14 amino acids. Germline CDR1 is SQVTM and CDR2 is ANQGSEA. This CDR3 reads CSVSERASRETQYF. The CDR3, as DNA: TGCAGCGTCAGCGAGCGGGCCTCCCGGGAGACCCAGTACTTC.

The chain joins TRBV19 to TRBJ2-7, with 7 bases lining up with TRBD2. The trim removed 3 bases at V and 2 bases at J, leaving 7 bases unmatched. Looked up from germline, CDR1 is LNHDA and CDR2 is SQIVND (reference sequence). The CDR3 runs 15 residues. Here the CDR3 DNA reads TGTGCCAGTAGTATCGGGGGGACTGTAACCTACGAGCAGTACTTC. Its translation is CASSIGGTVTYEQYF.

This rearrangement joins TRBV27 to TRBJ1-5; D gene uncertain. Germline V gives CDR1 MNHEY, CDR2 SMNVEV (reference sequence). V dropped 8 bases and J dropped 2 bases, with 13 bases sitting between them. This CDR3 is 14 amino acids long. The CDR3 DNA sequence: TGTGCCAGCGGAGGCAGCCGGGGCAATCAGCCCCAGCATTTT. Translation: CASGGSRGNQPQHF.

This rearrangement joins TRBV7-2 to TRBJ1-1, with D hard to call. Per the germline V gene, CDR1 is SGHTA and CDR2 is FQGNSA. The CDR3 has 16 residues. Trimming shortened V by 5 bases and J by 5 bases, and 21 bases separated the two germline ends. This chain's CDR3 is CASSPLWTSRGTEAFF. CDR3 DNA sequence: TGTGCCAGCAGCCCCCTCTGGACTTCACGTGGAACTGAAGCTTTCTTT. The whole variable domain, filled in from reference TRBV7-2 and TRBJ1-1, reads GAGVSQSPSNKVTEKGKDVELRCDPISGHTALYWYRQSLGQGLEFLIYFQGNSAPDKSGLPSDRFSAERTGGSVSTLTIQRTQQEDSAVYLCASSPLWTSRGTEAFFGQGTRLTVV.

V usage is TRBV12-3 or TRBV12-4 and J usage is TRBJ1-5; perhaps TRBD1 as D (6 bases). Trimming stripped 7 bases from V and 7 bases from J, with 14 bases between. The CDR3 sequence is 13 residues long. The chain's CDR3 is CASTFGQGQPQHF. The CDR3 region has the DNA TGTGCCAGCACCTTTGGTCAGGGGCAGCCCCAGCATTTT.

The chain's CDR3 is CAIKEEGRSSGNTIYF. The CDR3 region has the DNA TGTGCCATCAAGGAGGAGGGAAGAAGCTCTGGAAACACCATATATTTT. The chain recombines TRBV10-3 with TRBJ1-3, with D uncertain. CDR3 length: 16 amino acids. With 7 bases removed from V and 0 bases from J, the gap between germline ends came to 16 bases. CDR1 ENHRY and CDR2 SYGVKD come from the germline V gene.

The chain carries TRBV18 and TRBJ1-1; D is ambiguous. There are 14 residues in the CDR3. Trimming shortened V by 3 bases and J by 0 bases, and 8 bases separated the two germline ends. Germline-derived CDR1 and CDR2 are KGHSH and LQKENI. The DNA of the CDR3 is TGTGCCAGCTCACCTCACAATATGAACACTGAAGCTTTCTTT. This translates into CASSPHNMNTEAFF.

This clone was seen just once. The J gene is TRBJ2-1, the V gene TRBV3-1 (or the pseudogene TRBV3-2), with 9 positions matching TRBD2. Losses at the gene ends were 1 base for V and 8 bases for J; bases not matched to a gene: 6. The CDR3 length is 15 residues. Germline CDR1 reads LGHDT; CDR2 reads YNNKEL (reference sequence). The CDR3 spells CASSQGASGVYEQFF. CDR3 DNA: TGTGCCAGCAGCCAAGGGGCTAGCGGGGTTTATGAGCAGTTCTTC.

The DNA of the CDR3 is TGCAGCGTTTCGGGACTAGCGGGGGCGTGGGAGACCCAGTACTTC. This gives the protein CSVSGLAGAWETQYF. The chain uses TRBV29-1 and TRBJ2-5, with 14 bases lining up with TRBD2. The CDR3 sequence is 15 residues long. Per germline, CDR1 SQVTM and CDR2 ANQGSEA. The ends lost 5 bases at V and 5 bases at J; junction bases unmatched: 7.

The rearrangement joins TRBV11-2 to TRBJ1-1; D is unresolved. In germline, CDR1 is SGHAT, CDR2 FQNNGV. Trimming left V 1 base short and J 1 base short, with 10 bases between. The CDR3 is made up of 15 amino acids. CDR3 residues: CASSLGSRRNTEAFF. In DNA form, the CDR3 reads TGTGCCAGCAGCTTAGGTTCCAGGAGGAACACTGAAGCTTTCTTT.

J is TRBJ2-7 and V is TRBV6-1, with 8 bases aligning to TRBD1. With 1 base clipped from V and 7 bases from J, the junction kept 6 bases outside the gene matches. CDR1 and CDR2 (germline): MNHNS, SASEGT. CDR3 size: 14 residues. CDR3 sequence reads: CASSEGQGALEQYF. The CDR3 coding sequence is TGTGCCAGCAGTGAAGGGCAGGGGGCGCTTGAGCAGTACTTC.

CDR3 sequence (DNA): TGTGCCAGCAGAAGGCAGAGCAATCAGCCCCAGCATTTT. It codes for CASRRQSNQPQHF. The chain links TRBV12-3 or TRBV12-4 to TRBJ1-5; no reliable D call. Deletions cut 6 bases from V and 1 base from J, with 7 bases between. The CDR3 is made up of 13 amino acids.

CDR3 DNA: TGTGCCAGCAGTTACGGCGGGGGGCATTACAATGAGCAGTTCTTC. This encodes CASSYGGGHYNEQFF. The chain couples TRBV6-6 to TRBJ2-1; TRBD2 matches 8 bases. CDR3 size: 15 residues. Germline V gives CDR1 MNHNY, CDR2 SVGAGI (reference sequence). The J segment lost 4 bases and the V segment lost 2 bases, leaving 4 bases of the junction unmatched.

This sequence joins TRBV5-6 and TRBJ2-5; D uncertain. The CDR3 extends over 14 amino acids. The germline V and J ends were trimmed by 0 bases and 5 bases, with 11 bases remaining between them. In germline, CDR1 is SGHDT, CDR2 YYEEEE. Here the CDR3 DNA reads TGTGCCAGCAGCTTGGGATCTCCTGTGGAGACCCAGTACTTC. Protein product: CASSLGSPVETQYF.

Only a few counts were recorded for this clone. This chain joins TRBV5-6 and TRBJ2-7; no clear D gene. The V end was cut by 4 bases, the J end by 3 bases, with 8 bases between. The length of the CDR3 is 12 residues. The germline CDR1 and CDR2 sequences are SGHDT and YYEEEE. The CDR3 DNA is TGTGCCAGCAGCCCCGGGCGCTACGAGCAGTACTTC. Protein: CASSPGRYEQYF.

This chain joins TRBV15 and TRBJ2-7; 8 positions match TRBD1. Germline assignment: CDR1 LNHNV and CDR2 YYDKDF (reference sequence). The CDR3 has 14 amino acids. After removal of 3 bases from V and 4 bases from J, the junction contained 5 bases not matched to a gene. The CDR3 region has the DNA TGTGCCACCAGCAGCAGACAGGGGCGATACGAGCAGTACTTC. Protein product: CATSSRQGRYEQYF.

The rearrangement uses TRBV7-9 and TRBJ1-1; 7 bases are a match to TRBD1. From germline, CDR1 is SEHNR and CDR2 FQNEAQ (reference sequence). V lost 4 bases and J lost 1; bases outside the gene matches: 9. This CDR3 is built from 16 residues. CDR3 sequence (DNA): TGTGCCAGCAGCTACCCAGGGGGGGTACCGAACACTGAAGCTTTCTTT. It yields the protein CASSYPGGVPNTEAFF.